There are a few counts of the clone carrying this T cell receptor beta chain. The source of the sample is a study of circulating and synovial CD4+ cells in juvenile arthritis. Sequencing used immunoSEQ multiplex PCR; TCRdb keeps in-frame clones, though not all of them. This sample has about 1,300 clones, with approximately 88% found just once. V trimming: 7 bases; J trimming: 4 bases; junction bases outside the gene matches: 10. The CDR3 is made up of 15 amino acids. CDR1 MNHNY and CDR2 SVGAGI come from the germline V gene (reference sequence). Cells came from less than 10 mL of blood per patient. HLA-DR+CD14-CD3+CD4+CD25low/- cells were sorted from peripheral blood mononuclear cells.

The TCR was taken from a human patient with juvenile idiopathic arthritis. Some clones in this sample may be carry-over from other donors' samples. The chain is built from TRBV6-6 and TRBJ1-5; 7 positions match TRBD1. Sequencing input: HLA-DR+ CD4+ T cells from blood. Subset given: circulating pathogenic-like lymphocytes, sorted as HLA-DR+CD14-CD3+CD4+CD25low/- blood T cells. The CDR3 here is CASTGLLTGNQPQHF. The CDR3, as DNA: TGTGCCAGCACCGGTCTCTTGACAGGGAATCAGCCCCAGCATTTT.